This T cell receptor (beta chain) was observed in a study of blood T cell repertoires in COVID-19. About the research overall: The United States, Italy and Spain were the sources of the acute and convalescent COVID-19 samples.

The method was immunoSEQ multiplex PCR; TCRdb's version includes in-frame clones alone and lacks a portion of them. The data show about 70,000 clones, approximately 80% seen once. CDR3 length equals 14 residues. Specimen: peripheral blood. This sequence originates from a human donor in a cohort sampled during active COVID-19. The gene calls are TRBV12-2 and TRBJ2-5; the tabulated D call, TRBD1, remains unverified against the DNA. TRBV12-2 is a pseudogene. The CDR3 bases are TGTGCAAGTCGCCCCCGGGACAACCAAGAGACCCAGTACTTC. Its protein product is CASRPRDNQETQYF.